The clone carrying this TCR beta chain came up a few times. The data originate from a study of cytomegalovirus exposure and HLA in healthy donors. Per the germline V gene, CDR1 is SEHNR and CDR2 is FQNEAQ (reference sequence). V was clipped by 0 bases and J by 4 bases, with 9 bases between them. The length of the CDR3 is 15 residues. Produced via immunoSEQ multiplex PCR; TCRdb's table is partial and in-frame only. The sample carries fewer than 200,000 clones, approximately 86% recorded once. This chain joins TRBV7-9 and TRBJ1-4; D remains unclear. The receptor's source is a man aged 18 to 30 in good health and CMV-seropositive. The material sequenced was PBMCs. The CDR3, as DNA: TGTGCCAGCAGCTTAGCGGCAGGTCTTAATGAAAAACTGTTTTTT. This gives the protein CASSLAAGLNEKLFF.